This T cell receptor beta chain was recovered during a study of T cell repertoires in cytomegalovirus infection. About the study: CMV infection and matching HLA type were both indicated by public TCR beta signatures.

This clonotype was seen more than once but under ten times. Its antigen is still unknown. The CDR3 length is 17 residues. CDR1 and CDR2 from the germline V gene are SGHRS and YFSETQ. V was shortened by 2 bases and J by 5 bases, with 22 bases between the two germline ends. MiXCR was run by TCRdb on the reads, yielding one entry per CDR3 protein. The profile shows a few hundred thousand distinct CDR3 sequences, roughly 34% of them singletons. The TCR was taken from a human donor in good health (CMV status not recorded). Some clones in this sample may be carry-over from other donors' samples. The specimen was cultured PBMCs, collected from culture after CMV antigen stimulation. V gene TRBV5-1 combines with J gene TRBJ2-5; D is perhaps TRBD1 (5 bases). The CDR3: CASSFSIGRVNSETQYF. The CDR3 nucleotides read TGCGCCAGCAGCTTTAGTATCGGCAGGGTGAATTCGGAGACCCAGTACTTC.